A selection of T cell receptor beta chains follows, all from one sample in a study of beta chain features in type 1 diabetes. Libraries were prepared by immunoSEQ multiplex PCR; TCRdb keeps only in-frame clonotypes and omits some of them. The data hold approximately 100,000 clones, with 25% to 30% observed a single time. The sample comprised central memory CD4+ T cells from blood. These receptors originate from a young woman with type 1 diabetes. The conserved cysteine and the conserved F or W are not part of the CDR3 here.

V gene: TRBV4-1; J gene: TRBJ1-4; CDR3 protein: ASSQEGQGGEKLF
V gene: TRBV7-9; J gene: TRBJ2-7; CDR3 protein: ASSSGLEQY
V gene: TRBV30; J gene: TRBJ2-2; CDR3 protein: AWSETSGRAIRELF
V gene: TRBV7-8; J gene: TRBJ2-5; CDR3 protein: ASSPQPTNRGRETQY
V gene: TRBV6-8; J gene: TRBJ2-1; CDR3 protein: ASSYCRDRYNEQF
V gene: TRBV29-1; J gene: TRBJ1-1; CDR3 protein: SVLPHGGRDTEAF
V gene: TRBV9; J gene: TRBJ2-6; CDR3 protein: ASSPPRGSGSFTGANVLT
V gene: TRBV19; J gene: TRBJ2-1; CDR3 protein: ASSLAGGNEQF
V gene: TRBV10-1; J gene: TRBJ2-7; CDR3 protein: ASSDHLTYEQY
V gene: TRBV5-1; J gene: TRBJ1-4; CDR3 protein: ASSLGTGGGKLF
V gene: TRBV2; J gene: TRBJ2-3; CDR3 protein: ASNVGLAGDTQY
V gene: TRBV30; J gene: TRBJ2-7; CDR3 protein: AWSQNRELVWY
V gene: TRBV5-1; J gene: TRBJ2-6; CDR3 protein: ASSLGAGANVLT
V gene: TRBV5-1; J gene: TRBJ2-2; CDR3 protein: ASSSLQGNTGELF
V gene: TRBV19; J gene: TRBJ2-1; CDR3 protein: ASRSGRANYNEQF
V gene: TRBV7-2; J gene: TRBJ2-5; CDR3 protein: ASSATLSGSGETQY
V gene: TRBV7-6; J gene: TRBJ2-1; CDR3 protein: ASTPGLAGGPLGEQF
V gene: TRBV28; J gene: TRBJ2-7; CDR3 protein: ASSSTASYEQY
V gene: TRBV15; J gene: TRBJ2-1; CDR3 protein: ATSRDRNEQF
V gene: TRBV10-3; J gene: TRBJ2-1; CDR3 protein: AISAGRGEGEGNEQF
V gene: TRBV19; J gene: TRBJ2-1; CDR3 protein: ASRAVVAGARGEQF
V gene: TRBV15; J gene: TRBJ2-1; CDR3 protein: ATSKLAGQF
V gene: TRBV7-6; J gene: TRBJ2-7; CDR3 protein: ASSPGQALSYEQY
V gene: TRBV5-1; J gene: TRBJ2-2; CDR3 protein: ASSGDRANTGELF
V gene: TRBV27; J gene: TRBJ1-1; CDR3 protein: ASSGPMNTEAF
V gene: TRBV27; J gene: TRBJ1-1; CDR3 protein: ASSPDRGRVVNTEAF
V gene: TRBV6-1; J gene: TRBJ1-1; CDR3 protein: ASFGTFGAAF
V gene: TRBV7-3; J gene: TRBJ2-1; CDR3 protein: ASSLAGGPYNEQF
V gene: TRBV28; J gene: TRBJ2-1; CDR3 protein: ASRTGFSYNEQF
V gene: TRBV5-5; J gene: TRBJ2-3; CDR3 protein: ASSHGLAGGNTDTQY
V gene: TRBV11-3; J gene: TRBJ2-5; CDR3 protein: ASGTSPETQY
V gene: TRBV29-1; J gene: TRBJ2-7; CDR3 protein: SAIPSGHYEQY
V gene: TRBV6-6; J gene: TRBJ1-5; CDR3 protein: ASPGIDRYNQPQH